This TCR beta chain was profiled in a study of T cells in Graves' hyperthyroidism and ophthalmopathy. V was clipped by 3 bases and J by 5 bases; unmatched bases: 5. CDR3 length equals 14 residues. CDR1 SGHVS and CDR2 FNYEAQ come from the germline V gene. Template material for amplifying TCR beta CDR3 regions consisted of RNA transcripts. HTBI primers were used for first-round RT-PCR of the TCR CDR3. TCRdb itself ran the multiplex PCR reads through MiXCR, one entry per CDR3 protein. Among roughly 570,000 distinct CDR3 sequences listed, under 60% were seen once. Study observations and caveats: In the blood, most expanded thyroid clonotypes above 0.001 appeared as well.

This clonotype has at least ten counts. As yet, its antigen is unknown. Uncontrolled infections, other autoimmune diseases, pregnancy or lactation led to exclusion of patients. Diagnostic assessment was based on clinical symptoms, serum thyroxine and TRAb, thyroid ultrasound and orbital computed tomography. Source material: peripheral blood or thyroid tissue (not recorded which). The chain links TRBV7-6 to TRBJ2-5, with 8 bases matching TRBD2. The receptor was isolated from an adult woman with Graves' disease, either hyperthyroidism or ophthalmopathy (not recorded which). The CDR3 reads CASSFSGIVETQYF. CDR3 coding DNA: TGTGCCAGCAGCTTTAGCGGGATCGTGGAGACCCAGTACTTC. The full variable domain, with the rest looked up from reference TRBV7-6 and TRBJ2-5, is GAGVSQSPRYKVTKRGQDVALRCDPISGHVSLYWYRQALGQGPEFLTYFNYEAQQDKSGLPNDRFSAERPEGSISTLTIQRTEQRDSAMYRCASSFSGIVETQYFGPGTRLLVL.